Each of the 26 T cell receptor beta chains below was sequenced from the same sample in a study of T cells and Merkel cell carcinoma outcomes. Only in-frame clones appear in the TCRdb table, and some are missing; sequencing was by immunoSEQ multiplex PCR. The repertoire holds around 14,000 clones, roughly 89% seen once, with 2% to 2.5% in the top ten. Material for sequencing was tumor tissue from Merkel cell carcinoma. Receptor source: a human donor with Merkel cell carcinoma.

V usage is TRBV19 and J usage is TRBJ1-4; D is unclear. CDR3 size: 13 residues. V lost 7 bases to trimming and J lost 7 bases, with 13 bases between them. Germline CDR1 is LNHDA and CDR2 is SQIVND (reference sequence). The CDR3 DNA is TGTGCCAGTACCGGGTCGGCTGTTGAAAAACTGTTTTTT. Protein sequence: CASTGSAVEKLFF. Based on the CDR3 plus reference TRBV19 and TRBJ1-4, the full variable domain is DGGITQSPKYLFRKEGQNVTLSCEQNLNHDAMYWYRQDPGQGLRLIYYSQIVNDFQKGDIAEGYSVSREKKESFPLTVTSAQKNPTAFYLCASTGSAVEKLFFGSGTQLSVL.

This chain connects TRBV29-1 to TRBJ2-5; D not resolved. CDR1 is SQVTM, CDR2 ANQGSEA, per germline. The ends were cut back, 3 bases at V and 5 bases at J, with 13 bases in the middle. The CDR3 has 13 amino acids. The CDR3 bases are TGCAGCGTTGACGACACCTTAGGGGAGACCCAGTACTTC. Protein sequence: CSVDDTLGETQYF.

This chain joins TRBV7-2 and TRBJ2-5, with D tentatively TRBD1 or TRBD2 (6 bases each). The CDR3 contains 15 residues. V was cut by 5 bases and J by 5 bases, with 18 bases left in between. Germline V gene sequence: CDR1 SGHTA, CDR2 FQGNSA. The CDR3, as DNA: TGTGCCAGCAGCCTGCCACAGGGAGGTGGGGAGACCCAGTACTTC. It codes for CASSLPQGGGETQYF. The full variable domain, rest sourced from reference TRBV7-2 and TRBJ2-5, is GAGVSQSPSNKVTEKGKDVELRCDPISGHTALYWYRQSLGQGLEFLIYFQGNSAPDKSGLPSDRFSAERTGGSVSTLTIQRTQQEDSAVYLCASSLPQGGGETQYFGPGTRLLVL.

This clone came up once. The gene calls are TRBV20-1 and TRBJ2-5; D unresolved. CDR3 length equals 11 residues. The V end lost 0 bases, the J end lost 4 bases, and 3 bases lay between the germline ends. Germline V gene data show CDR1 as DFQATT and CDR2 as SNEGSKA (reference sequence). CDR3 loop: CSARDRETQYF. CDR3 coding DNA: TGCAGTGCTAGAGATCGAGAGACCCAGTACTTC.

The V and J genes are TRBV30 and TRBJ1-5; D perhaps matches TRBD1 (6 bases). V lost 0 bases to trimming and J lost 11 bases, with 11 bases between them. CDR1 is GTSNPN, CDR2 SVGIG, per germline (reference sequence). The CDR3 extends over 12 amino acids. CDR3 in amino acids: CAWSVGGGSQHF. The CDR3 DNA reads TGTGCCTGGAGTGTAGGGGGTGGTTCCCAGCATTTT.

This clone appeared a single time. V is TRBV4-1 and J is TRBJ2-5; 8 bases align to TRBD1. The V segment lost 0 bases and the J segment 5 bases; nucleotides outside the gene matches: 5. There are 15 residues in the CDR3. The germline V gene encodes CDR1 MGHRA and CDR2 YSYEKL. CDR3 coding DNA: TGCGCCAGCAGCCAAGAAGGGACAGGAGTGGAGACCCAGTACTTC. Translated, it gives CASSQEGTGVETQYF.

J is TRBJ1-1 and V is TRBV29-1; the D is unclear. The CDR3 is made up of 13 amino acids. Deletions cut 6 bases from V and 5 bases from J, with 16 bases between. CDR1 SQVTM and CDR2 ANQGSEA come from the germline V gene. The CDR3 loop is CSVEHGPETEAFF. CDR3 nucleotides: TGCAGCGTCGAGCACGGGCCGGAGACTGAAGCTTTCTTT.

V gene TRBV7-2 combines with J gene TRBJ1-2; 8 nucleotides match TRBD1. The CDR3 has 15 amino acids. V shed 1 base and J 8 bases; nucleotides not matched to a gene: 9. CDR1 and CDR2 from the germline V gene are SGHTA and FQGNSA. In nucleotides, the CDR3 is TGTGCCAGCAGCTTAGACTGGACAGGGTATTCCGGCTACACCTTC. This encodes CASSLDWTGYSGYTF.

The CDR3 reads CASSEQGAENTEAFF. In nucleotides, the CDR3 is TGTGCCAGCTCAGAACAGGGGGCCGAGAACACTGAAGCTTTCTTT. The chain uses TRBV18 and TRBJ1-1, with 9 nucleotides matching TRBD1. V shed 5 bases and J 1 base; nucleotides not matched to a gene: 5. The CDR3 covers 15 residues. Germline-derived CDR1 and CDR2 are KGHSH and LQKENI.

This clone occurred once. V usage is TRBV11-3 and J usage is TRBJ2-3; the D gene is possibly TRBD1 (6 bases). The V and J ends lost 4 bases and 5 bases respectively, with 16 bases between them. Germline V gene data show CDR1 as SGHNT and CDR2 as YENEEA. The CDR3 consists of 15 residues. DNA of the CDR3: TGTGCCAGCAGCTCCGGGACATCTCTCGGAGATACGCAGTATTTT. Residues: CASSSGTSLGDTQYF.

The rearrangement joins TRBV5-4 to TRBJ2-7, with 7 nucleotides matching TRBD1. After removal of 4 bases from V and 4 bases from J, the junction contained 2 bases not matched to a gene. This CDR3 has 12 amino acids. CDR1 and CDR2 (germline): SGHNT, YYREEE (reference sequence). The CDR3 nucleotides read TGTGCCAGCAGCCGGGACAGTTACGAGCAGTACTTC. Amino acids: CASSRDSYEQYF. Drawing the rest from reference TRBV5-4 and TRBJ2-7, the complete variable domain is ETGVTQSPTHLIKTRGQQVTLRCSSQSGHNTVSWYQQALGQGPQFIFQYYREEENGRGNFPPRFSGLQFPNYSSELNVNALELDDSALYLCASSRDSYEQYFGPGTRLTVT.

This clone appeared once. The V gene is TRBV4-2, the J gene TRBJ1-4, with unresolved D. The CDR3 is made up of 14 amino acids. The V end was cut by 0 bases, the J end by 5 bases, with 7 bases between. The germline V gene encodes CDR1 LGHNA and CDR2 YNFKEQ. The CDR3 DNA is TGTGCCAGCAGCCAAGATAGCTCAAATGAAAAACTGTTTTTT. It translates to CASSQDSSNEKLFF.

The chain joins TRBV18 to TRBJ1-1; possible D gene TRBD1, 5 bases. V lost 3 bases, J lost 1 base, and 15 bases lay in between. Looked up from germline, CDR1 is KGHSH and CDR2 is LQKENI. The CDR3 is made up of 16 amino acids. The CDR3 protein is CASSPTSKTENTEAFF. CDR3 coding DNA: TGTGCCAGCTCACCTACCTCGAAGACAGAGAACACTGAAGCTTTCTTT.

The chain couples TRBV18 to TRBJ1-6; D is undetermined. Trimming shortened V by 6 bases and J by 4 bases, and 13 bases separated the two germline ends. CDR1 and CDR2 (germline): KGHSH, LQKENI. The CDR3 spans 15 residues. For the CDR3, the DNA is TGTGCCAGCTCCCAAGCCCGGGCTTATAATTCACCCCTCCACTTT. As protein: CASSQARAYNSPLHF.

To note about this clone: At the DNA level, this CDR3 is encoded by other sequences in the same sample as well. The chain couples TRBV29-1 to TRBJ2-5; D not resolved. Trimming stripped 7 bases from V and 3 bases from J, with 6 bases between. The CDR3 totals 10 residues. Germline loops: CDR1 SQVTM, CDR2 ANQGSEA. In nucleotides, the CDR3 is TGCAGCGGCGGAAAAGAGACCCAGTACTTC. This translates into CSGGKETQYF.

CDR3 loop: CAWSPGFAGNTIYF. The CDR3 nucleotides are TGTGCCTGGAGTCCGGGCTTTGCGGGAAACACCATATATTTT. The J gene is TRBJ1-3, the V gene TRBV30, with D uncertain. The V and J ends lost 2 bases and 4 bases respectively, with 12 bases between them. CDR3 size: 14 residues. The germline gives CDR1 GTSNPN, CDR2 SVGIG (reference sequence).

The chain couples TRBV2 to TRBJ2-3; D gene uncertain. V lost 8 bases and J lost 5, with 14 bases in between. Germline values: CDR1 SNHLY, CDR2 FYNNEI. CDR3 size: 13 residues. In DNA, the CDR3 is TGTGCCAGCGGAAACTTTGGGGAAGATACGCAGTATTTT. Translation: CASGNFGEDTQYF.

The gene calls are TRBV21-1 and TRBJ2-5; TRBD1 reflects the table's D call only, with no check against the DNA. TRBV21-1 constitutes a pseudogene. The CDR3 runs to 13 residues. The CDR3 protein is CASPLDSSYPQYF. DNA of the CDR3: TGTGCCAGCCCTTTGGACAGTTCCTATCCCCAGTACTTC.

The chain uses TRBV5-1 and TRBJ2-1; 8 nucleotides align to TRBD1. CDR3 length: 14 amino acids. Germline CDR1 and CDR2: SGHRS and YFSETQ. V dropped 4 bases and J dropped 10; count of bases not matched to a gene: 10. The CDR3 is CASSLGQGVGEQFF. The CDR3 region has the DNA TGCGCCAGCAGCCTTGGACAGGGCGTTGGAGAGCAGTTCTTC. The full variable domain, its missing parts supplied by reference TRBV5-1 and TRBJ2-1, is KAGVTQTPRYLIKTRGQQVTLSCSPISGHRSVSWYQQTPGQGLQFLFEYFSETQRNKGNFPGRFSGRQFSNSRSEMNVSTLELGDSALYLCASSLGQGVGEQFFGPGTRLTVL.

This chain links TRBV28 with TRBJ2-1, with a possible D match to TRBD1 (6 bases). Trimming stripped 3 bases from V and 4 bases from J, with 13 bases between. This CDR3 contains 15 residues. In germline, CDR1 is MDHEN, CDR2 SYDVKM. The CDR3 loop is CASSLAGTSYNEQFF. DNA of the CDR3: TGTGCCAGCAGTTTGGCCGGGACAAGTTACAATGAGCAGTTCTTC.

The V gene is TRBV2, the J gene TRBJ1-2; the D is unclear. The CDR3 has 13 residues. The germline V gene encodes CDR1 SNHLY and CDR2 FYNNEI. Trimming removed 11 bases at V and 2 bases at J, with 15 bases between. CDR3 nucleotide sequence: TGTGCCGGGTCCTTAGACCGAAACTATGGCTACACCTTC. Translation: CAGSLDRNYGYTF.

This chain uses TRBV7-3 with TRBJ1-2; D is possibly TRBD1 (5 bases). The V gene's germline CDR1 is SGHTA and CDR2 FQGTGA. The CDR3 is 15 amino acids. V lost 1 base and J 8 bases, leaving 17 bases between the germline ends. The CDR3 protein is CASSLNGGGGMGYTF. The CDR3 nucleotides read TGTGCCAGCAGCTTAAACGGTGGGGGGGGTATGGGCTACACCTTC.

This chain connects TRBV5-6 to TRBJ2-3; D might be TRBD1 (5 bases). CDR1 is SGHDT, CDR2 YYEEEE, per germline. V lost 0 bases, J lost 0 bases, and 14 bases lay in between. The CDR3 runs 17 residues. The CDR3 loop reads CASSLGAGISSTDTQYF. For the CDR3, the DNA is TGTGCCAGCAGCTTGGGGGCAGGGATATCTAGCACAGATACGCAGTATTTT.

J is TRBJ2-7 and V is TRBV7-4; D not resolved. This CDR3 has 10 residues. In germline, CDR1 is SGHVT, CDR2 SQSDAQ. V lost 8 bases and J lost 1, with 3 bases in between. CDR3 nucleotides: TGTGCCAGCGGGTCCTACGAGCAGTACTTC. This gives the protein CASGSYEQYF.

The CDR3, as DNA: TGTGCCAGCAGTGAGGGTAATGGCTACACCTTC. Protein product: CASSEGNGYTF. The chain uses TRBV2 and TRBJ1-2, with D uncertain. The CDR3 extends over 11 amino acids. The germline gives CDR1 SNHLY, CDR2 FYNNEI. Trimming stripped 3 bases from V and 6 bases from J, with 5 bases between.

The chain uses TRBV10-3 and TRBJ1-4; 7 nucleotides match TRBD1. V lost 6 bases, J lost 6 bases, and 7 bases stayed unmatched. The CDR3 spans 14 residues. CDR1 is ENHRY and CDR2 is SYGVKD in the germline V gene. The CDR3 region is CAISTGTEDEKLFF. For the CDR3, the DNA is TGTGCCATCAGCACCGGGACAGAGGATGAAAAACTGTTTTTT.